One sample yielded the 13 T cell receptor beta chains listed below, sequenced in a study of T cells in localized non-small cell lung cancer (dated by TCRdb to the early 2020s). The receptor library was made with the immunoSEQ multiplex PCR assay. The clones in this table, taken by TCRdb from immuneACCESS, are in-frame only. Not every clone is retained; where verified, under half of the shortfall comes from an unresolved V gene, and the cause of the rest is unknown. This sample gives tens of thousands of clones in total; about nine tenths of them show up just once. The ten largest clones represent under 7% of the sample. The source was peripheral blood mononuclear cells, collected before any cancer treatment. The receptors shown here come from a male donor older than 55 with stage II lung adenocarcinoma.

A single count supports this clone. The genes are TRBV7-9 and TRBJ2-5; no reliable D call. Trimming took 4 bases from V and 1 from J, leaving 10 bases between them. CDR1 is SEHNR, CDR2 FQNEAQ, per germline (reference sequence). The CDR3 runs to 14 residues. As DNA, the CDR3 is TGTGCCAGCAGCTCCTTACTAACCCAAGAGACCCAGTACTTC. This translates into CASSSLLTQETQYF.

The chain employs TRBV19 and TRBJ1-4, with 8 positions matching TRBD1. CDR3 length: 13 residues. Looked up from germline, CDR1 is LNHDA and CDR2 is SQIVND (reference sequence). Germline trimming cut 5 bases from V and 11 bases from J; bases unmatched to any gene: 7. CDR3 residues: CASSSQGVGKLFF. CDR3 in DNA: TGTGCCAGTAGTTCACAGGGGGTCGGGAAACTGTTTTTT.

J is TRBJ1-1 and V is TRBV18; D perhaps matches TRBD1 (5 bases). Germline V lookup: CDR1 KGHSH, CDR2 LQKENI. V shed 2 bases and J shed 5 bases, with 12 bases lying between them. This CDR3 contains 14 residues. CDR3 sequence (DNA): TGTGCCAGCTCACCATTTGCAGGGCTGACTGAAGCTTTCTTT. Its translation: CASSPFAGLTEAFF.

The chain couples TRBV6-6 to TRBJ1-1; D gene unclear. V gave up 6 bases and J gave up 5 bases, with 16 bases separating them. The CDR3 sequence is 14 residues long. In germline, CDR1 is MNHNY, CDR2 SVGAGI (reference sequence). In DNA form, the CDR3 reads TGTGCCAGCAGCGATCCCAGTACGGCAACTGAAGCTTTCTTT. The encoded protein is CASSDPSTATEAFF.

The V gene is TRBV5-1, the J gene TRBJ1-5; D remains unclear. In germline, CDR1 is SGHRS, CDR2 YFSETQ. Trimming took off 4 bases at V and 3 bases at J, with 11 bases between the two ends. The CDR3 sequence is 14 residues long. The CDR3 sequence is CASSPDGNNQPQHF. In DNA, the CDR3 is TGCGCCAGCAGCCCGGACGGAAACAATCAGCCCCAGCATTTT.

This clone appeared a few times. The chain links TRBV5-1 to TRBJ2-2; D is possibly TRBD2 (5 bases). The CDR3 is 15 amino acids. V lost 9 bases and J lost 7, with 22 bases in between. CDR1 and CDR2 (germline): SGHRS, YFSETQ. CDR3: CATAPSDAAGGELFF. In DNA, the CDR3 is TGCGCCACTGCCCCCTCGGACGCGGCGGGCGGGGAGCTGTTTTTT.

The CDR3: CASSSKQGLGYNEQFF. The CDR3 DNA follows: TGTGCCAGCAGCTCAAAACAGGGGTTGGGCTACAATGAGCAGTTCTTC. The chain employs TRBV28 and TRBJ2-1; 7 nucleotides match TRBD1. The germline V gene has CDR1 MDHEN and CDR2 SYDVKM. The J segment lost 3 bases and the V segment lost 6 bases, leaving 11 bases of the junction unmatched. There are 16 residues in the CDR3.

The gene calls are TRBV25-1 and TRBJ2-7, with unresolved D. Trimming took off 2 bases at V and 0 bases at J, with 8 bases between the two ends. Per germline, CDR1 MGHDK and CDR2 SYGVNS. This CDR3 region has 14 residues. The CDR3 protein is CASSEQLSSYEQYF. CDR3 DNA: TGTGCCAGCAGTGAACAGCTGAGCTCCTACGAGCAGTACTTC.

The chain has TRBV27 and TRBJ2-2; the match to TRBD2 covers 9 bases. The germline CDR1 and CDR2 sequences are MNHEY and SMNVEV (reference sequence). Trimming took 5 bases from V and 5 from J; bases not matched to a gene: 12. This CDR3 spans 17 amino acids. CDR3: CASSPRPGLATTGELFF. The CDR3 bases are TGTGCCAGCAGTCCTCGTCCGGGACTAGCCACTACCGGGGAGCTGTTTTTT.

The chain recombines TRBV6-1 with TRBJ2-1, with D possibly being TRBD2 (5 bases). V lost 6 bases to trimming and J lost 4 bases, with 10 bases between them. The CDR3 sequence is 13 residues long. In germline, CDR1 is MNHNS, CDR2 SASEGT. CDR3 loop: CASSKTGYNEQFF. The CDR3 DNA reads TGTGCCAGCAGCAAGACGGGATACAATGAGCAGTTCTTC.

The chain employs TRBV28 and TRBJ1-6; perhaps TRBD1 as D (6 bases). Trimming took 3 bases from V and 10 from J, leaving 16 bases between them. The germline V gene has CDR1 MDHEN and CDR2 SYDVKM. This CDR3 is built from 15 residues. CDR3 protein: CASSLSRQVSSPLHF. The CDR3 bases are TGTGCCAGCAGTTTGTCGAGACAGGTGTCCTCACCCCTCCACTTT.

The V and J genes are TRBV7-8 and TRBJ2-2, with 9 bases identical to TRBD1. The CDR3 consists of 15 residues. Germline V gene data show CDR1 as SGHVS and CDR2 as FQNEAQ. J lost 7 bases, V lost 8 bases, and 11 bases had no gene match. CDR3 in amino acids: CASGPDRGSVGELFF. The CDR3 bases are TGTGCCAGCGGACCAGACAGGGGGTCAGTCGGGGAGCTGTTTTTT. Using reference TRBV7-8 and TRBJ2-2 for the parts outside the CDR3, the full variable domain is GAGVSQSPRYKVAKRGQDVALRCDPISGHVSLFWYQQALGQGPEFLTYFQNEAQLDKSGLPSDRFFAERPEGSVSTLKIQRTQQEDSAVYLCASGPDRGSVGELFFGEGSRLTVL.

DNA of the CDR3: TGTGCCAGCAGCGTTAATAGCGGGACCTCCTACGAGCAGTACTTC. Amino acid sequence: CASSVNSGTSYEQYF. This chain links TRBV9 with TRBJ2-7, with 8 bases lining up with TRBD2. The V gene's germline CDR1 is SGDLS and CDR2 YYNGEE. V shed 2 bases and J 0 bases; nucleotides not matched to a gene: 4. CDR3 length: 15 amino acids.